What follows is one T cell receptor (beta chain) and its context. One end of the junction varies from germline; a read error may be responsible. The germline gives CDR1 MNHEY, CDR2 SVGAGI. The CDR3 has 15 residues. This record belongs to a study of tumor-infiltrating lymphocytes in primary liver carcinoma. A constant-region primer primed TCR beta cDNA synthesis from around 500 ng of total RNA. Three-round nested multiplex PCR performed with slightly modified ARM-PCR produced the TCR beta libraries. A C-beta reverse primer was combined with TRBV1-TRBV30 forward primers in the first two PCR rounds, and each round had 10 cycles. TCRdb passed the multiplex PCR reads through MiXCR, listing each CDR3 protein once. Here the sample spans fewer than 90,000 distinct CDR3 sequences, more than 65% being singletons. The source material, roughly 18-33 mg of unsorted bulk tissue, was used to co-extract RNA and DNA.

V and J are TRBV6-5 and TRBJ2-2, with TRBD2 as a possible D gene (5 bases). Sequencing was performed on liver tumor tissue from sampling region 1. Subset of the sample: tumor region T1, superior pole. The TCR comes from a man aged 35 to 55 with primary liver carcinoma and hepatitis B virus infection. CDR3 bases: TGTGCCTGCAGTTACGGTGACCTTGTCACCGGGGAGCTGATTTTT. This encodes CACSYGDLVTGELIF.